Shown below are 28 T cell receptor beta chains from a single sample sequenced in a study of cytomegalovirus exposure and HLA in healthy donors. Vbeta (60) and Jbeta (13) primers were used in the PCR. Measured with immunoSEQ multiplex PCR; TCRdb has only the in-frame clones, and not every one. The sample shows 100,000 to 150,000 clones, about 77% of them seen only once. Sequencing was done on a sample of PBMCs. These receptors were obtained from a woman aged 35 to 49 in good health and CMV-seronegative.

The V gene is TRBV13, the J gene TRBJ2-3; no reliable D call. Germline V gene data show CDR1 as PRHDT and CDR2 as FYEKMQ (reference sequence). The V gene lost 4 bases and the J gene lost 4 bases, with 9 bases spanning the gap. There are 13 residues in the CDR3. CDR3 coding DNA: TGTGCCAGCAGCTCGTCCCCCCCAGATACGCAGTATTTT. Its translation: CASSSSPPDTQYF.

The chain carries TRBV7-9 and TRBJ1-2; perhaps TRBD1 as D (6 bases). This CDR3 region has 15 residues. V gave up 5 bases and J gave up 6 bases, with 19 bases separating them. Germline CDR1 reads SEHNR; CDR2 reads FQNEAQ (reference sequence). This CDR3 reads CASSLGGATRDGYTF. Written as DNA, the CDR3 is TGTGCCAGCAGCCTGGGGGGGGCGACGCGGGATGGCTACACCTTC.

The chain combines TRBV9 with TRBJ2-5, with 7 bases identical to TRBD1. Germline lookup yields CDR1 SGDLS and CDR2 YYNGEE. V shed 5 bases, J shed 2 bases, and the junction held 3 bases outside the gene matches. The CDR3 is 13 amino acids. Here the CDR3 reads CASRGDRQETQYF. CDR3 coding DNA: TGTGCCAGCAGAGGGGACAGACAAGAGACCCAGTACTTC.

The count of this clone is one. This CDR3 is CASSPGPGQPYEQYF. In nucleotides, the CDR3 is TGTGCCAGCTCACCGGGCCCGGGACAGCCTTACGAGCAGTACTTC. This chain connects TRBV18 to TRBJ2-7; 7 nucleotides line up with TRBD1. Germline lookup yields CDR1 KGHSH and CDR2 LQKENI. The length of the CDR3 is 15 residues. The V segment lost 3 bases and the J segment 4 bases; nucleotides outside the gene matches: 9.

The rearrangement joins TRBV9 to TRBJ2-1; D is uncertain. Germline CDR1 SGDLS, CDR2 YYNGEE. The CDR3 spans 12 residues. With 3 bases removed from V and 4 bases from J, the gap between germline ends came to 5 bases. CDR3: CASSAFYNEQFF. CDR3 nucleotide sequence: TGTGCCAGCAGCGCCTTTTACAATGAGCAGTTCTTC.

This clone came up a few times. This sequence joins TRBV29-1 and TRBJ2-3; D gene uncertain. The V gene's germline CDR1 is SQVTM and CDR2 ANQGSEA. V lost 3 bases and J 1 base, leaving 5 bases between the germline ends. CDR3 length: 12 amino acids. CDR3 amino acids: CSVDIGTDTQYF. DNA for the CDR3: TGCAGCGTTGATATCGGCACAGATACGCAGTATTTT.

This clone was counted between two and nine times. The CDR3 coding sequence is TGTGCCAGCAGTTTATCTCGGACAGGGGGCCGAGAGACCCAGTACTTC. It specifies CASSLSRTGGRETQYF. The chain joins TRBV27 to TRBJ2-5; 11 bases fit TRBD1. V shed 0 bases and J 4 bases; nucleotides not matched to a gene: 4. There are 16 residues in the CDR3. Germline CDR1 MNHEY, CDR2 SMNVEV (reference sequence).

The chain links TRBV7-9 to TRBJ1-5; the D is unclear. Germline V gene sequence: CDR1 SEHNR, CDR2 FQNEAQ (reference sequence). Trimming left V 4 bases short and J 2 bases short, with 12 bases between. The CDR3 runs to 15 residues. CDR3 sequence reads: CASSWGGNGNQPQHF. The CDR3 DNA follows: TGTGCCAGCAGCTGGGGAGGAAACGGCAATCAGCCCCAGCATTTT.

This chain connects TRBV18 to TRBJ1-3, with 7 bases aligning to TRBD1. V lost 3 bases and J lost 4; bases outside the gene matches: 6. Per germline, CDR1 KGHSH and CDR2 LQKENI. The CDR3 loop spans 15 amino acids. CDR3 residues: CASSPNRGMGNTIYF. The CDR3 coding sequence is TGTGCCAGCTCACCTAACAGGGGAATGGGAAACACCATATATTTT.

The chain has TRBV5-6 and TRBJ1-2; a possible D gene is TRBD1 (6 bases). V lost 3 bases and J lost 8, with 17 bases in between. CDR3 length: 14 residues. Germline CDR1 and CDR2: SGHDT and YYEEEE. CDR3 DNA sequence: TGTGCCAGCAGCTCGCAGGGGTCCGAGAGGGGCTACACCTTC. Protein product: CASSSQGSERGYTF.

The chain carries TRBV5-1 and TRBJ2-7; 8 nucleotides agree with TRBD1. The CDR3 contains 12 residues. Germline loops: CDR1 SGHRS, CDR2 YFSETQ. J lost 5 bases, V lost 4 bases, and 2 bases had no gene match. The CDR3 spells CASSEQGDEQYF. CDR3 DNA sequence: TGCGCCAGCAGCGAACAGGGGGACGAGCAGTACTTC.

The V and J genes are TRBV4-2 and TRBJ1-1; no firm D call. V shed 2 bases and J shed 1 base, with 11 bases lying between them. Per the germline V gene, CDR1 is LGHNA and CDR2 is YNFKEQ. This CDR3 has 15 amino acids. CDR3 coding DNA: TGTGCCAGCAGCCAAACACAGCTCAGGAACACTGAAGCTTTCTTT. Amino acid sequence: CASSQTQLRNTEAFF.

This chain joins TRBV7-9 and TRBJ1-5, with D maybe TRBD1 (6 bases). The CDR3 is 15 amino acids. Deletions cut 4 bases from V and 3 bases from J, with 13 bases between. The germline gives CDR1 SEHNR, CDR2 FQNEAQ (reference sequence). CDR3 DNA sequence: TGTGCCAGCAGCTACGGGGGGGACAACAATCAGCCCCAGCATTTT. The encoded protein is CASSYGGDNNQPQHF.

This chain connects TRBV7-9 to TRBJ1-2; D uncertain. The germline V gene encodes CDR1 SEHNR and CDR2 FQNEAQ (reference sequence). This CDR3 is 13 amino acids long. Between the trimmed V and J ends, which lost 1 base and 4 bases, there was a span of 7 bases. In DNA, the CDR3 is TGTGCCAGCAGCTTAGGAGGTTTCTATGGCTACACCTTC. As protein: CASSLGGFYGYTF.

The V call is TRBV9, the J call TRBJ1-2; 7 bases are shared with TRBD1. Germline V lookup: CDR1 SGDLS, CDR2 YYNGEE. The CDR3 covers 16 residues. V shed 0 bases and J 8 bases; nucleotides not matched to a gene: 13. The CDR3 DNA reads as TGTGCCAGCAGCGTAGGTGGTCGACAGGGTGACTCCGGCTACACCTTC. Protein product: CASSVGGRQGDSGYTF.

This clone appeared a few times. This chain uses TRBV6-6 with TRBJ1-2, with 9 bases identical to TRBD1. The CDR3 is 13 amino acids. Trimming removed 5 bases from V and 8 bases from J; junction bases left unmatched: 6. Germline lookup yields CDR1 MNHNY and CDR2 SVGAGI (reference sequence). The CDR3 loop reads CASSAGQGSGYTF. As DNA, the CDR3 is TGTGCCAGCAGTGCGGGACAGGGAAGCGGCTACACCTTC.

The genes are TRBV7-2 and TRBJ1-2; 10 bases are shared with TRBD1. V dropped 1 base and J dropped 7; count of bases not matched to a gene: 3. CDR3 length equals 14 residues. Germline values: CDR1 SGHTA, CDR2 FQGNSA. As DNA, the CDR3 is TGTGCCAGCAGCTTAGACGGGACAGGGGTTGGCTACACCTTC. It specifies CASSLDGTGVGYTF.

This clone has only one observation. The J gene is TRBJ1-2, the V gene TRBV7-9; D gene ambiguous. Germline V lookup: CDR1 SEHNR, CDR2 FQNEAQ (reference sequence). Trimming took 5 bases from V and 3 from J, leaving 10 bases between them. The CDR3 length is 13 residues. CDR3 in amino acids: CASSTTGDYGYTF. The CDR3 region has the DNA TGTGCCAGCAGCACGACGGGAGACTATGGCTACACCTTC.

This clone is a singleton in its sample. The V gene is TRBV7-8, the J gene TRBJ2-6, with TRBD2 matching over 8 bases. This CDR3 has 16 amino acids. The junction had 6 bases not matched to a gene; V was cut back by 8 bases and J by 0 bases. Per the germline V gene, CDR1 is SGHVS and CDR2 is FQNEAQ. This chain's CDR3 is CASRGGILSGANVLTF. CDR3 sequence (DNA): TGTGCCAGCCGGGGGGGAATTCTCTCTGGGGCCAACGTCCTGACTTTC.

V and J are TRBV2 and TRBJ1-2; possible D gene TRBD1, 6 bases. CDR1 is SNHLY and CDR2 is FYNNEI in the germline V gene. Trimming took off 6 bases at V and 4 bases at J, with 15 bases between the two ends. This CDR3 contains 14 residues. The CDR3: CASRNRVETYGYTF. In DNA form, the CDR3 reads TGTGCCAGCAGGAACAGGGTCGAAACCTATGGCTACACCTTC. Using reference TRBV2 and TRBJ1-2 for the parts outside the CDR3, the full variable domain is EPEVTQTPSHQVTQMGQEVILRCVPISNHLYFYWYRQILGQKVEFLVSFYNNEISEKSEIFDDQFSVERPDGSNFTLKIRSTKLEDSAMYFCASRNRVETYGYTFGSGTRLTVV.

The chain employs TRBV6-1 and TRBJ1-1; D remains unclear. V dropped 1 base and J dropped 4 bases, with 10 bases sitting between them. Germline lookup yields CDR1 MNHNS and CDR2 SASEGT. This CDR3 has 14 residues. DNA for the CDR3: TGTGCCAGCAGTGAAGTGGGCATCTCCACTGAAGCTTTCTTT. Protein sequence: CASSEVGISTEAFF.

Here the CDR3 DNA reads TGTGCCAGCAGCTCCCTGGACAGGGCTAATGAAAAACTGTTTTTT. This translates into CASSSLDRANEKLFF. This chain uses TRBV7-9 with TRBJ1-4; 8 bases align to TRBD1. The CDR3 has 15 amino acids. Germline CDR1 is SEHNR and CDR2 is FQNEAQ (reference sequence). Trimming took 4 bases from V and 3 from J; bases not matched to a gene: 4.

This chain joins TRBV6-5 and TRBJ2-3; TRBD2 is a possible D gene (5 bases). Germline V CDR1 and CDR2: MNHEY, SVGAGI. The V gene lost 2 bases and the J gene lost 10 bases, with 16 bases spanning the gap. The CDR3 contains 14 residues. The CDR3 loop reads CASSYEGLSISQYF. CDR3 bases: TGTGCCAGCAGTTACGAGGGTCTCAGCATTTCGCAGTATTTT.

V gene TRBV5-6 combines with J gene TRBJ2-1, with 11 bases matching TRBD2. The CDR3 is made up of 15 amino acids. Germline values: CDR1 SGHDT, CDR2 YYEEEE. Trimming removed 4 bases from V and 4 bases from J; junction bases left unmatched: 4. CDR3 amino acids: CASSLLAGVYNEQFF. CDR3 nucleotides: TGTGCCAGCAGCCTACTAGCGGGGGTTTACAATGAGCAGTTCTTC.

The chain has TRBV9 and TRBJ1-1, with D possibly matching TRBD1 (5 bases). Germline V CDR1 and CDR2: SGDLS, YYNGEE. V dropped 6 bases and J dropped 0 bases, with 15 bases sitting between them. The CDR3 is made up of 15 amino acids. CDR3 nucleotides: TGTGCCAGCACCCCCCGCGGGGCTATGAACACTGAAGCTTTCTTT. Encoded protein: CASTPRGAMNTEAFF.

This clone was found once. V and J are TRBV5-4 and TRBJ1-6; the match to TRBD1 covers 9 bases. Germline-derived CDR1 and CDR2 are SGHNT and YYREEE (reference sequence). Trimming at V came to 5 bases and at J to 7 bases, leaving 7 bases not matched to a gene. CDR3 length: 15 amino acids. CDR3 in DNA: TGTGCCAGCAGGAACTGGGACAGGGCGAATTCACCCCTCCACTTT. Amino acid sequence: CASRNWDRANSPLHF. The variable domain in full, completed from reference TRBV5-4 and TRBJ1-6, reads ETGVTQSPTHLIKTRGQQVTLRCSSQSGHNTVSWYQQALGQGPQFIFQYYREEENGRGNFPPRFSGLQFPNYSSELNVNALELDDSALYLCASRNWDRANSPLHFGNGTRLTVT.

The rearrangement uses TRBV28 and TRBJ2-5; a weak D match, TRBD2 (5 bases). V lost 3 bases to trimming and J lost 2 bases, with 10 bases between them. CDR1 is MDHEN and CDR2 is SYDVKM in the germline V gene. This CDR3 spans 14 amino acids. For the CDR3, the DNA is TGTGCCAGCAGTTTCGCGGGTATACAAGAGACCCAGTACTTC. Translating it yields CASSFAGIQETQYF.

CDR3 residues: CASSSSGEYGTEAFF. The CDR3 nucleotides read TGTGCCAGCAGTTCTTCTGGGGAGTACGGCACTGAAGCTTTCTTT. The J gene is TRBJ1-1, the V gene TRBV11-2; D is unresolved. Trimming cost V 6 bases and J 4 bases, with 18 bases left between them. This CDR3 is 15 amino acids long. Per the germline V gene, CDR1 is SGHAT and CDR2 is FQNNGV.